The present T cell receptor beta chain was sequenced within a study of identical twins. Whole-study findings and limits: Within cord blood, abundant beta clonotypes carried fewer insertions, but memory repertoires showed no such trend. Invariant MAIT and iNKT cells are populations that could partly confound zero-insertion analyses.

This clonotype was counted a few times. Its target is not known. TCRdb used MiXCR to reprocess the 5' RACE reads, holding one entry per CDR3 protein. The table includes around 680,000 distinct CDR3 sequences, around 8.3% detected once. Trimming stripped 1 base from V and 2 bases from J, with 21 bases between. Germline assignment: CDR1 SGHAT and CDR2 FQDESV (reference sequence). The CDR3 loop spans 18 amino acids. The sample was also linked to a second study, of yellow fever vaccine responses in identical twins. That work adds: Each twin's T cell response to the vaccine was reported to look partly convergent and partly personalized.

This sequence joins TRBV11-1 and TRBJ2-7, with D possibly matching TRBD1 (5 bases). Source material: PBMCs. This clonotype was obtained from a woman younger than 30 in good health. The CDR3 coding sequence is TGTGCCAGCAGCTTAGTTTTGGGGCGATTACTTCCCCCCTACGAGCAGTACTTC. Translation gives CASSLVLGRLLPPYEQYF.